Below are 8 T cell receptor beta chains sequenced from a single sample in a study of T cells in Graves' hyperthyroidism and ophthalmopathy. TCR beta CDR3 regions were amplified from RNA. The HTBI primer set was used in a first-round RT-PCR of the TCR CDR3. Each CDR3 protein gets one entry after TCRdb re-called the multiplex PCR reads with MiXCR. The table lists about 380,000 distinct CDR3 sequences, under 20% of them singletons. The sample was blood. These receptors were taken from a man aged 18 to 35 with Graves' ophthalmopathy.

The sample holds many counts of this clonotype. The chain combines TRBV2 with TRBJ2-3; TRBD2 agrees at 11 bases. The germline CDR1 and CDR2 sequences are SNHLY and FYNNEI. The trim removed 6 bases at V and 3 bases at J, leaving 2 bases unmatched. This CDR3 contains 14 residues. The CDR3 nucleotides are TGTGCCAGCAGAACTAGCGGGGGTACAGATACGCAGTATTTT. This encodes CASRTSGGTDTQYF. Based on the CDR3 plus reference TRBV2 and TRBJ2-3, the full variable domain is EPEVTQTPSHQVTQMGQEVILRCVPISNHLYFYWYRQILGQKVEFLVSFYNNEISEKSEIFDDQFSVERPDGSNFTLKIRSTKLEDSAMYFCASRTSGGTDTQYFGPGTRLTVL.

This clonotype was found many times. The chain uses TRBV5-8 and TRBJ1-1, with D uncertain. Germline V gene sequence: CDR1 SGHTS, CDR2 YDEGEE. This CDR3 is 12 amino acids long. V gave up 0 bases and J gave up 11 bases, with 11 bases separating them. The CDR3 DNA sequence: TGTGCCAGCAGCTTGGGAGGCCTAGGGGCTTTCTTT. Its protein is CASSLGGLGAFF.

The chain links TRBV12-3 or TRBV12-4 to TRBJ2-2, with a tentative D call TRBD1 (5 bases). Trimming cost V 8 bases and J 3 bases, with 10 bases left between them. This CDR3 spans 13 amino acids. As DNA, the CDR3 is TGTGCCAGCCTCCCCAGGGACACCGGGGAGCTGTTTTTT. Its translation: CASLPRDTGELFF.

This clonotype was counted at least ten times. The J gene is TRBJ2-3, the V gene TRBV5-1; D unclear. The V gene's germline CDR1 is SGHRS and CDR2 YFSETQ. The CDR3 is 15 residues long. Trimming left V 2 bases short and J 2 bases short, with 12 bases between. DNA of the CDR3: TGCGCCAGCAGCTTTGATGAGGCTCACACAGATACGCAGTATTTT. Amino acids: CASSFDEAHTDTQYF.

This clonotype was found many times. This chain joins TRBV11-2 and TRBJ2-7; D uncertain. Germline V gives CDR1 SGHAT, CDR2 FQNNGV. The length of the CDR3 is 14 residues. V dropped 1 base and J dropped 6 bases, with 13 bases sitting between them. CDR3 in DNA: TGTGCCAGCAGCTTAGGGCAAGCTGTCACCGAGCAGTACTTC. Translated, it gives CASSLGQAVTEQYF.

The table lists this clonotype with a few counts. The chain employs TRBV20-1 and TRBJ2-1; 9 bases are shared with TRBD2. The CDR3 runs 17 residues. The germline CDR1 and CDR2 sequences are DFQATT and SNEGSKA (reference sequence). V lost 1 base, J lost 0 bases, and 7 bases stayed unmatched. The chain's CDR3 is CSARGTSGGLSYNEQFF. The CDR3 DNA follows: TGCAGTGCTAGAGGAACCAGCGGGGGGCTCTCCTACAATGAGCAGTTCTTC.

This clonotype showed up many times. The chain joins TRBV10-3 to TRBJ1-6; 8 bases align to TRBD1. This CDR3 region has 14 residues. V lost 7 bases and J lost 10; bases outside the gene matches: 9. Germline assignment: CDR1 ENHRY and CDR2 SYGVKD. In DNA, the CDR3 is TGTGCCATCAAGGAGACAGGGGAAGGCTCACCCCTCCACTTT. Protein product: CAIKETGEGSPLHF.

This clonotype showed up just a few times. The chain is built from TRBV7-8 and TRBJ2-2; the match to TRBD2 covers 15 bases. The germline gives CDR1 SGHVS, CDR2 FQNEAQ. CDR3 length equals 23 residues. Germline trimming cut 3 bases from V and 3 bases from J; bases unmatched to any gene: 20. CDR3 loop: CASSFSGAGTSGGTVRDTGELFF. The DNA for the CDR3 is TGTGCCAGCAGCTTCAGTGGGGCCGGGACTAGCGGGGGGACTGTACGAGACACCGGGGAGCTGTTTTTT.